This T cell receptor beta chain stems from a study of blood T cell repertoires in COVID-19 (dated by TCRdb to the early 2020s). Regarding the complete study: Samples covering the acute and convalescent phases of COVID-19 were provided by collaborators in the United States, Italy and Spain. The material from the prospective study consisted of cDNA or gDNA derived from T cells, B-cell-depleted T cells, or PBMCs. The dataset comprised deeply sampled blood TCRbeta repertoires from subjects exposed to, actively infected with, or recovered from COVID-19. The repertoires were released in a freely available public database meant as a resource for research on the immune response to SARS-CoV-2. Samples came from the ongoing ImmuneRACE study (first 160 participants) plus 1,254 subjects from 6 global collaborators. Sample metadata almost always included a de-identified subject ID, COVID-19 status, age in years and sex. Where available, HLA class I and class II types were obtained from metadata supplied by the sample provider rather than from assay-based typing. What the authors observed across the whole study: How much clinical and demographic metadata was included differed by source and by participant, and the metadata was provided uncurated.

The CDR3 goes from the cysteine to the phenylalanine over 13 residues. Only the CDR3 part of the read is kept: 39 bases, read in frame from the first base. V is pared back by 6 bases and J by 4 bases, with 13 bases lying between the germline termini. Based on the germline V gene, the CDR1 and CDR2 sequences are SQVTM and ANQGSEA. TCRbeta CDR3 regions were amplified from genomic DNA by means of the immunoSEQ Assay, a bias-controlled multiplex PCR. Turning to the authors' computational methods: Nucleated cell counts per sample were estimated from amplification of reference gene primers within the assay. To quantify the absolute abundance of each unique TCRbeta CDR3 rearrangement, sequence reads were collapsed and filtered. Productive Simpson clonality was computed per sample as the square root of Simpson's diversity index over productive rearrangements. Drawn from immuneACCESS, this table holds only the in-frame rearrangements with V and J called that TCRdb kept. Clones are partly lost; checked studies trace under half to an unresolved V gene and leave the rest unexplained. That table gives V, J and clone size, and the DNA gave D and trimming. A total of under 100,000 clones appear in this sample, 89% of them only once. Roughly 5.1% of the sample rests with the top ten.

One collaborating source in Seattle enrolled patients during active infection and followed them longitudinally through the course of disease. The collaborating institutions used their own protocols to collect whole blood in K2EDTA tubes. Collaborator samples were shipped for TCRbeta analysis as frozen whole blood, isolated PBMCs, or DNA extracted from either sample type. Concerning this clone itself: Its antigen remains undetermined. Base qualities are not provided; no much larger clone lies one nucleotide away.

This sequence was found in a man aged 55 to 70 with COVID-19, enrolled during active disease. Sequenced: peripheral blood. The V gene is TRBV29-1 and the J gene is TRBJ2-1; the D segment could be TRBD2, given 5 matching bases. The DNA is as follows: TGCAGCGTAGCGTGGGCGGGTTACAATGAGCAGTTCTTC. It specifies CSVAWAGYNEQFF.